The next 30 T cell receptor beta chains were all read from a single sample in a study of CD8+ T cells in alopecia areata. Following RNA extraction, reverse transcription yielded cDNA that acted as the sequencing template. Assay: immunoSEQ multiplex PCR; the TCRdb copy retains only in-frame clones and omits some. The table records under 130,000 clones, approximately 58% of them present only once. Sequenced material: CD4+ T cells sorted from blood. Every receptor here comes from a human donor in good health.

For this clone: A junction boundary mismatches the germline segment, possibly from a read error. The V call is TRBV29-1, the J call TRBJ1-2, with D unclear. Per germline, CDR1 SQVTM and CDR2 ANQGSEA. The CDR3 is made up of 12 amino acids. In DNA, the CDR3 is TGCACCGTTTATTCGGCTAACTATGGCTACACCTTC. Translated, it gives CTVYSANYGYTF.

The chain employs TRBV19 and TRBJ2-2; 7 bases agree with TRBD1. Germline V gene lookup returns CDR1 LNHDA and CDR2 SQIVND (reference sequence). Trimming took 3 bases from V and 1 from J; bases not matched to a gene: 8. The CDR3 sequence is 17 residues long. In DNA form, the CDR3 reads TGTGCCAGTAGTATCGTGAGGGACAGTTTGAACACCGGGGAGCTGTTTTTT. This translates into CASSIVRDSLNTGELFF.

This clone was counted a few times. V is TRBV28 and J is TRBJ2-5, with TRBD1 matching 7 bases. The CDR3 has 16 amino acids. Germline V gene data show CDR1 as MDHEN and CDR2 as SYDVKM. V shed 4 bases, J shed 5 bases, and the junction held 13 bases outside the gene matches. The CDR3 reads CASSSPTGTARETQYF. As DNA, the CDR3 is TGTGCCAGCAGTTCCCCAACCGGGACAGCGAGGGAGACCCAGTACTTC.

The chain carries TRBV27 and TRBJ1-2; 9 bases are shared with TRBD1. The CDR3 contains 15 residues. J lost 1 base, V lost 3 bases, and 3 bases had no gene match. Per the germline V gene, CDR1 is MNHEY and CDR2 is SMNVEV (reference sequence). CDR3 loop: CASSFKTGGNYGYTF. Here the CDR3 DNA reads TGTGCCAGCAGTTTTAAGACAGGGGGTAACTATGGCTACACCTTC.

This clone was seen a handful of times. The chain combines TRBV28 with TRBJ2-3; tentative D call: TRBD2 (5 bases). The CDR3 is 14 residues long. Trimming pared 8 bases from V and 2 bases from J, leaving 14 bases between. In germline, CDR1 is MDHEN, CDR2 SYDVKM. CDR3 sequence: CASAPRADTDTQYF. As DNA, the CDR3 is TGTGCCAGCGCCCCTAGAGCGGACACAGATACGCAGTATTTT.

The J gene is TRBJ2-7, the V gene TRBV15; D is ambiguous. Germline V gene lookup returns CDR1 LNHNV and CDR2 YYDKDF (reference sequence). CDR3 size: 12 residues. V lost 1 base, J lost 4 bases, and 5 bases lay in between. CDR3 DNA sequence: TGTGCCACCAGCAGAGGTCTTTACGAGCAGTACTTC. Translating gives CATSRGLYEQYF. Full variable domain (remainder filled in from reference TRBV15 and TRBJ2-7): DAMVIQNPRYQVTQFGKPVTLSCSQTLNHNVMYWYQQKSSQAPKLLFHYYDKDFNNEADTPDNFQSRRPNTSFCFLDIRSPGLGDTAMYLCATSRGLYEQYFGPGTRLTVT.

This clone has only a few counts. The genes are TRBV11-2 and TRBJ1-6, with TRBD1 matching over 9 bases. The germline gives CDR1 SGHAT, CDR2 FQNNGV. This CDR3 is built from 15 residues. Losses at the gene ends were 3 bases for V and 8 bases for J; bases not matched to a gene: 5. CDR3: CASSFRDRAYSPLHF. The CDR3 DNA reads TGTGCCAGCAGCTTCCGGGACAGGGCTTATTCACCCCTCCACTTT. The full variable domain, completed using reference TRBV11-2 and TRBJ1-6, is EAGVAQSPRYKIIEKRQSVAFWCNPISGHATLYWYQQILGQGPKLLIQFQNNGVVDDSQLPKDRFSAERLKGVDSTLKIQPAKLEDSAVYLCASSFRDRAYSPLHFGNGTRLTVT.

The gene calls are TRBV7-3 and TRBJ2-1; 9 bases line up with TRBD2. The CDR3 is made up of 15 amino acids. Germline loops: CDR1 SGHTA, CDR2 FQGTGA. V lost 4 bases and J lost 6; bases outside the gene matches: 7. Here the CDR3 reads CASSSRVSGGNEQFF. The CDR3, as DNA: TGTGCCAGCAGCTCCCGCGTTAGCGGGGGCAATGAGCAGTTCTTC. Combining the CDR3 with reference TRBV7-3 and TRBJ2-1 gives the whole variable domain GAGVSQTPSNKVTEKGKYVELRCDPISGHTALYWYRQSLGQGPEFLIYFQGTGAADDSGLPNDRFFAVRPEGSVSTLKIQRTERGDSAVYLCASSSRVSGGNEQFFGPGTRLTVL.

As regards this clone: At one boundary the junction diverges from the germline segment, which might be a read error. The V call is TRBV7-7, the J call TRBJ2-7; tentative D call: TRBD2 (6 bases). Germline lookup yields CDR1 SSHAT and CDR2 FNYEAQ (reference sequence). CDR3 length: 13 amino acids. In DNA form, the CDR3 reads TGTGCTAGCAGCCGGGGACTGAACTACGAGCAGTACTTC. It specifies CASSRGLNYEQYF.

The rearrangement joins TRBV5-6 to TRBJ1-5; weak D call: TRBD1 (5 bases). CDR1 and CDR2 from the germline V gene are SGHDT and YYEEEE. The CDR3 length is 12 residues. Trimming removed 4 bases from V and 7 bases from J, with 9 bases in between. The CDR3 DNA sequence: TGTGCCAGCAGCGAAAGGGGCCAGCCCCAGCATTTT. Translation: CASSERGQPQHF.

This chain links TRBV30 with TRBJ1-6, with D hard to call. Trimming shortened V by 4 bases and J by 3 bases, and 16 bases separated the two germline ends. The CDR3 has 16 amino acids. Germline V gives CDR1 GTSNPN, CDR2 SVGIG (reference sequence). CDR3 sequence (DNA): TGTGCCTGGACGGCCCCCCAGGAGCACTATAATTCACCCCTCCACTTT. Translation gives CAWTAPQEHYNSPLHF.

This chain uses TRBV5-1 with TRBJ1-1, with D uncertain. This CDR3 has 15 amino acids. Per the germline V gene, CDR1 is SGHRS and CDR2 is YFSETQ. Deletions cut 0 bases from V and 0 bases from J, with 9 bases between. The CDR3 nucleotides are TGCGCCAGCAGCTTGGACCCTGGGATGAACACTGAAGCTTTCTTT. It translates to CASSLDPGMNTEAFF.

In this sample, this clone turned up a few times. The J gene is TRBJ1-3, the V gene TRBV9; no reliable D call. The CDR3 spans 14 residues. The V gene lost 3 bases and the J gene lost 2 bases, with 9 bases spanning the gap. Looked up from germline, CDR1 is SGDLS and CDR2 is YYNGEE. The CDR3 region is CASSDGRAGNTIYF. DNA for the CDR3: TGTGCCAGCAGCGACGGAAGGGCTGGAAACACCATATATTTT.

The chain employs TRBV13 and TRBJ2-5; the match to TRBD2 covers 10 bases. The germline V gene encodes CDR1 PRHDT and CDR2 FYEKMQ (reference sequence). The V segment lost 3 bases and the J segment 5 bases; nucleotides outside the gene matches: 9. The CDR3 covers 16 residues. The CDR3 nucleotides read TGTGCCAGCAGCTTTGCTAGCGGGGGAATTGTGGAGACCCAGTACTTC. Protein product: CASSFASGGIVETQYF.

The chain is built from TRBV29-1 and TRBJ1-1, with TRBD1 identical over 7 bases. CDR3 length: 15 residues. Germline CDR1 SQVTM, CDR2 ANQGSEA. J was trimmed by 11 bases and V by 0 bases; bases with no gene match: 15. The CDR3 reads CSVEDVPRDSLGAFF. The DNA of the CDR3 is TGCAGCGTTGAAGACGTTCCGCGGGACAGTTTAGGGGCTTTCTTT. The whole variable domain, filled in from reference TRBV29-1 and TRBJ1-1, reads SAVISQKPSRDICQRGTSLTIQCQVDSQVTMMFWYRQQPGQSLTLIATANQGSEATYESGFVIDKFPISRPNLTFSTLTVSNMSPEDSSIYLCSVEDVPRDSLGAFFGQGTRLTVV.

This clone was counted only a few times. The chain links TRBV2 to TRBJ2-2, with 12 bases matching TRBD2. The CDR3 has 15 residues. Trimming cost V 6 bases and J 6 bases; bases outside gene matches: 5. CDR1 and CDR2 (germline): SNHLY, FYNNEI. The CDR3 protein is CASRRLAGVSGELFF. CDR3 nucleotides: TGTGCCAGCAGGCGACTAGCGGGGGTGTCCGGGGAGCTGTTTTTT.

This clone was seen only a few times. The genes are TRBV27 and TRBJ1-1; 9 nucleotides align to TRBD1. Germline lookup yields CDR1 MNHEY and CDR2 SMNVEV (reference sequence). V was clipped by 6 bases and J by 3 bases; unmatched bases: 11. CDR3 size: 16 residues. The CDR3 region is CASSPLGDRVDTEAFF. DNA of the CDR3: TGTGCCAGCAGCCCGTTAGGGGACAGGGTCGACACTGAAGCTTTCTTT.

This clone was counted between two and nine times. The chain links TRBV7-3 to TRBJ1-3, with D uncertain. V shed 2 bases and J shed 0 bases, with 17 bases lying between them. Germline assignment: CDR1 SGHTA and CDR2 FQGTGA. The CDR3 extends over 18 amino acids. This CDR3 is CASSLDWWAGRSGNTIYF. The CDR3 coding sequence is TGTGCCAGCAGCTTAGATTGGTGGGCAGGCCGCTCTGGAAACACCATATATTTT.

The table lists this clone with a few counts. The J gene is TRBJ2-2, the V gene TRBV7-2; D is ambiguous. Germline-derived CDR1 and CDR2 are SGHTA and FQGNSA. CDR3 length equals 12 residues. Trimming cost V 5 bases and J 7 bases, with 8 bases left between them. The CDR3: CASSRTDGELFF. CDR3 bases: TGTGCCAGCAGCCGGACGGACGGGGAGCTGTTTTTT. Full variable domain (remainder filled in from reference TRBV7-2 and TRBJ2-2): GAGVSQSPSNKVTEKGKDVELRCDPISGHTALYWYRQSLGQGLEFLIYFQGNSAPDKSGLPSDRFSAERTGGSVSTLTIQRTQQEDSAVYLCASSRTDGELFFGEGSRLTVL.

The chain employs TRBV5-6 and TRBJ1-5; D call uncertain. The CDR3 covers 12 residues. V was shortened by 1 base and J by 6 bases, with 5 bases between the two germline ends. Per the germline V gene, CDR1 is SGHDT and CDR2 is YYEEEE. The CDR3: CASSLFGQPQHF. In DNA form, the CDR3 reads TGTGCCAGCAGCTTGTTTGGTCAGCCCCAGCATTTT. The full variable domain, in which reference TRBV5-6 and TRBJ1-5 provide the parts outside the CDR3, is DAGVTQSPTHLIKTRGQQVTLRCSPKSGHDTVSWYQQALGQGPQFIFQYYEEEERQRGNFPDRFSGHQFPNYSSELNVNALLLGDSALYLCASSLFGQPQHFGDGTRLSIL.

DNA for the CDR3: TGTGCCAGCAGTTTATCAGGGATCTCTGGAAACACCATATATTTT. It translates to CASSLSGISGNTIYF. The chain has TRBV27 and TRBJ1-3; D is unresolved. CDR1 and CDR2 from the germline V gene are MNHEY and SMNVEV (reference sequence). V was shortened by 0 bases and J by 0 bases, with 6 bases between the two germline ends. This CDR3 region has 15 residues.

The rearrangement uses TRBV6-5 and TRBJ1-1, with D maybe TRBD1 (6 bases). V lost 6 bases to trimming and J lost 4 bases, with 15 bases between them. This CDR3 has 14 residues. CDR1 is MNHEY and CDR2 is SVGAGI in the germline V gene. The CDR3 sequence: CASRPYEGGTEAFF. DNA for the CDR3: TGTGCCAGCAGGCCTTATGAGGGGGGCACTGAAGCTTTCTTT.

In DNA, the CDR3 is TGCGCCAGCAGCTTCGGGCAGGGTTTATACGAGCAGTACTTC. Its translation: CASSFGQGLYEQYF. The V gene is TRBV5-1, the J gene TRBJ2-7; maybe TRBD1 (5 bases). The CDR3 length is 14 residues. V was clipped by 2 bases and J by 4 bases, with 13 bases between them. Germline assignment: CDR1 SGHRS and CDR2 YFSETQ.

This clone occurred once. The rearrangement uses TRBV6-6 and TRBJ1-1, with 11 bases fitting TRBD1. CDR3 length: 15 amino acids. J gave up 1 base and V 5 bases, and 3 bases lay outside the gene matches. Germline CDR1 and CDR2: MNHNY and SVGAGI (reference sequence). The DNA of the CDR3 is TGTGCCAGCAGTCAAGGACAGGGGGCGAACACTGAAGCTTTCTTT. It codes for CASSQGQGANTEAFF.

This chain joins TRBV10-2 and TRBJ2-1; TRBD2 aligns across 14 bases. The CDR3 extends over 15 amino acids. Trimming took 6 bases from V and 15 from J; bases not matched to a gene: 13. The germline CDR1 and CDR2 sequences are WSHSY and SAAADI. The CDR3 is CASRAYGTSGGQGFF. CDR3 coding DNA: TGCGCCAGCAGAGCCTATGGGACTAGCGGGGGCCAGGGGTTCTTC.

The genes are TRBV4-2 and TRBJ2-3; unclear D gene. V lost 1 base, J lost 1 base, and 9 bases lay in between. There are 15 residues in the CDR3. Germline-derived CDR1 and CDR2 are LGHNA and YNFKEQ. The CDR3 sequence: CASSQVTQGTDTQYF. As DNA, the CDR3 is TGTGCCAGCAGCCAAGTAACCCAAGGCACAGATACGCAGTATTTT.

The genes are TRBV7-9 and TRBJ1-1; no clear D gene. From germline, CDR1 is SEHNR and CDR2 FQNEAQ (reference sequence). The V and J ends lost 6 bases and 1 base respectively, with 15 bases between them. CDR3 length equals 15 residues. DNA for the CDR3: TGTGCCAGCAGTCCACCCAGATTGGGGAACACTGAAGCTTTCTTT. This translates into CASSPPRLGNTEAFF.

The chain links TRBV30 to TRBJ1-2, with D uncertain. Germline V gene data show CDR1 as GTSNPN and CDR2 as SVGIG (reference sequence). The V end lost 2 bases, the J end lost 6 bases, and 10 bases lay between the germline ends. CDR3 length: 12 amino acids. The CDR3 here is CAWSPNRDGYTF. Here the CDR3 DNA reads TGTGCCTGGAGTCCCAATCGGGATGGCTACACCTTC.

The chain carries TRBV5-1 and TRBJ2-5; possible D gene TRBD1, 6 bases. The V end lost 5 bases, the J end lost 1 base, and 12 bases lay between the germline ends. The CDR3 runs 14 residues. CDR1 is SGHRS, CDR2 YFSETQ, per germline. CDR3 nucleotides: TGCGCCAGCAGTTCTGGACAGCTCCAAGAGACCCAGTACTTC. Its protein is CASSSGQLQETQYF.

This clone was recorded a few times. The CDR3: CSVAGPGASTDTQYF. CDR3 sequence (DNA): TGCAGCGTCGCGGGTCCAGGGGCCTCCACAGATACGCAGTATTTT. The chain is built from TRBV29-1 and TRBJ2-3, with D possibly being TRBD1 (6 bases). CDR1 SQVTM and CDR2 ANQGSEA come from the germline V gene. This CDR3 is 15 amino acids long. Between the trimmed V and J ends, which lost 6 bases and 2 bases, there was a span of 18 bases.